This T cell receptor beta chain was captured in a study of blood T cell repertoires in COVID-19. Study background: Some COVID-19 samples were acute and others convalescent; all came from the United States, Italy and Spain. The analysed material was cDNA or gDNA that came from T cells, B-cell-depleted T cells, or PBMCs.

This clone is a singleton in its sample. After removal of 5 bases from V and 8 bases from J, the junction contained 7 bases not matched to a gene. Germline V gene data show CDR1 as SQVTM and CDR2 as ANQGSEA. CDR3 length: 14 residues. Authors' methods: Estimation of nucleated cell counts was performed using reference gene primer amplification. Sequencing used immunoSEQ multiplex PCR; TCRdb keeps in-frame clones, though not all of them. Clone size and V and J calls were adopted from that table, with D and trimming inferred from the DNA. This sample has 68,000 or so clones, with roughly 80% found just once.

The rearrangement links TRBV29-1 to TRBJ1-6; TRBD1 matches 9 bases. The sequencing input was peripheral blood. The sequence came from a human donor in a cohort sampled during active COVID-19. This CDR3 reads CSVKGTGIDSPLHF. In DNA, the CDR3 is TGCAGCGTTAAGGGGACAGGGATCGATTCACCCCTCCACTTT.